A single sample is the source of the 22 T cell receptor beta chains below, sequenced in a study of blood T cell repertoires in COVID-19. Some clones are missing from TCRdb's copy, which holds only in-frame ones; the method was immunoSEQ multiplex PCR. The table includes fewer than 250,000 clones, about nine tenths detected once. Sequencing input: peripheral blood. The receptors here all came from a young man with COVID-19, enrolled during active disease.

V gene TRBV6-5 combines with J gene TRBJ1-1; D not resolved. Per germline, CDR1 MNHEY and CDR2 SVGAGI. Trimming removed 0 bases from V and 1 base from J, with 6 bases in between. The CDR3 runs to 14 residues. As DNA, the CDR3 is TGTGCCAGCAGTTACTCGGAGGGGAACACTGAAGCTTTCTTT. Translation gives CASSYSEGNTEAFF.

With respect to this clone: At the DNA level, this CDR3 is encoded by other sequences in the same sample as well. The chain couples TRBV9 to TRBJ1-3; no clear D gene. Germline V lookup: CDR1 SGDLS, CDR2 YYNGEE. The CDR3 is 15 residues long. V was cut by 2 bases and J by 0 bases, with 9 bases left in between. Written as DNA, the CDR3 is TGTGCCAGCAGCGTCGGACTGAGCTCTGGAAACACCATATATTTT. Translating it yields CASSVGLSSGNTIYF.

The chain employs TRBV6-5 and TRBJ1-1; a weak D match, TRBD1 (6 bases). The ends were cut back, 9 bases at V and 1 base at J, with 18 bases in the middle. CDR1 is MNHEY, CDR2 SVGAGI, per germline. The CDR3 has 15 amino acids. The CDR3: CASLNDRTSNTEAFF. The DNA of the CDR3 is TGTGCCAGTTTAAACGACAGGACCTCGAACACTGAAGCTTTCTTT.

This clone was seen just once. This rearrangement joins TRBV6-5 to TRBJ1-2, with TRBD1 matching 8 bases. The CDR3 contains 15 residues. V shed 3 bases and J 4 bases; nucleotides not matched to a gene: 7. Germline V gene lookup returns CDR1 MNHEY and CDR2 SVGAGI. The CDR3 coding sequence is TGTGCCAGCAGTTATTCGACAGGGGCAGTCTATGGCTACACCTTC. Translated, it gives CASSYSTGAVYGYTF.

This chain connects TRBV19 to TRBJ1-6; a possible D gene is TRBD1 (5 bases). The CDR3 has 15 amino acids. Germline-derived CDR1 and CDR2 are LNHDA and SQIVND (reference sequence). Trimming pared 3 bases from V and 7 bases from J, leaving 13 bases between. Here the CDR3 DNA reads TGTGCCAGTAGTATGGTTGGGGCAAGGAATTCACCCCTCCACTTT. It codes for CASSMVGARNSPLHF. The full variable domain, its missing parts supplied by reference TRBV19 and TRBJ1-6, is DGGITQSPKYLFRKEGQNVTLSCEQNLNHDAMYWYRQDPGQGLRLIYYSQIVNDFQKGDIAEGYSVSREKKESFPLTVTSAQKNPTAFYLCASSMVGARNSPLHFGNGTRLTVT.

The rearrangement joins TRBV6-5 to TRBJ2-1; D not resolved. V lost 10 bases, J lost 8 bases, and 15 bases lay in between. Germline V gives CDR1 MNHEY, CDR2 SVGAGI. This CDR3 has 12 amino acids. The CDR3 nucleotides read TGTGCCACCGCCGAGCCTGTCTATGAGCAGTTCTTC. Translated: CATAEPVYEQFF.

The rearrangement links TRBV5-1 to TRBJ1-4; 12 nucleotides agree with TRBD1. Germline V gene sequence: CDR1 SGHRS, CDR2 YFSETQ. The trim removed 4 bases at V and 7 bases at J, leaving 5 bases unmatched. The CDR3 totals 15 residues. The CDR3 reads CASSRDRGPLEKLFF. The CDR3 DNA sequence: TGCGCCAGCAGCCGGGACAGGGGGCCTCTTGAAAAACTGTTTTTT.

In this sample, this clone turned up once. The V and J genes are TRBV28 and TRBJ2-7, with 9 bases fitting TRBD2. The trim removed 7 bases at V and 0 bases at J, leaving 10 bases unmatched. The germline CDR1 and CDR2 sequences are MDHEN and SYDVKM. CDR3 length equals 16 residues. The CDR3 sequence: CASKVSGRRSSYEQYF. In DNA, the CDR3 is TGTGCCAGCAAAGTAAGCGGGAGGCGAAGCTCCTACGAGCAGTACTTC.

This clone was detected only once. This chain links TRBV4-2 with TRBJ2-7; tentative D call: TRBD2 (5 bases). CDR1 is LGHNA and CDR2 is YNFKEQ in the germline V gene. The CDR3 is 16 amino acids. The V and J ends lost 0 bases and 2 bases respectively, with 14 bases between them. CDR3 region: CASSQDVGERTYEQYF. The CDR3 nucleotides are TGTGCCAGCAGCCAAGATGTTGGGGAGAGAACCTACGAGCAGTACTTC.

This chain links TRBV6-1 with TRBJ1-1; no reliable D call. V was cut by 2 bases and J by 2 bases, with 12 bases left in between. The CDR3 loop spans 15 amino acids. Germline CDR1 reads MNHNS; CDR2 reads SASEGT. This CDR3 reads CASSESFGGNTEAFF. The CDR3 nucleotides are TGTGCCAGCAGTGAATCTTTTGGCGGAAACACTGAAGCTTTCTTT.

V and J are TRBV19 and TRBJ2-1, with no clear D. The CDR3 consists of 14 residues. CDR1 and CDR2 from the germline V gene are LNHDA and SQIVND (reference sequence). V was cut by 3 bases and J by 3 bases, with 9 bases left in between. This chain's CDR3 is CASSISPNYNEQFF. CDR3 DNA sequence: TGTGCCAGTAGTATTAGTCCTAACTACAATGAGCAGTTCTTC. The variable domain in full, completed from reference TRBV19 and TRBJ2-1, reads DGGITQSPKYLFRKEGQNVTLSCEQNLNHDAMYWYRQDPGQGLRLIYYSQIVNDFQKGDIAEGYSVSREKKESFPLTVTSAQKNPTAFYLCASSISPNYNEQFFGPGTRLTVL.

The chain links TRBV5-1 to TRBJ1-1; D remains unclear. The CDR3 is 14 amino acids. CDR1 and CDR2 (germline): SGHRS, YFSETQ. V lost 4 bases to trimming and J lost 0 bases, with 10 bases between them. The DNA of the CDR3 is TGCGCCAGCAGCCCACAGAACATGAACACTGAAGCTTTCTTT. Amino acids: CASSPQNMNTEAFF.

Notes on this clone: In the same sample, other DNA sequences code for this CDR3. J is TRBJ1-2 and V is TRBV5-5; 7 nucleotides match TRBD1. Germline-derived CDR1 and CDR2 are SGHKS and YYEKEE (reference sequence). With 2 bases clipped from V and 4 bases from J, the junction kept 2 bases outside the gene matches. The CDR3 runs to 13 residues. CDR3 sequence: CASSLQGTYGYTF. CDR3 nucleotide sequence: TGTGCCAGCAGCTTACAGGGGACCTATGGCTACACCTTC.

Note on this clone: Other DNA sequences in this sample translate to the same CDR3. V and J are TRBV19 and TRBJ2-7, with unresolved D. The V gene's germline CDR1 is LNHDA and CDR2 SQIVND (reference sequence). The ends were cut back, 3 bases at V and 2 bases at J, with 8 bases in the middle. The CDR3 contains 13 residues. The CDR3 DNA reads TGTGCCAGTAGTATTACAGCAACCTACGAGCAGTACTTC. It translates to CASSITATYEQYF.

V gene TRBV7-2 combines with J gene TRBJ2-7; TRBD2 aligns across 14 bases. Germline V gene sequence: CDR1 SGHTA, CDR2 FQGNSA. J was trimmed by 9 bases and V by 5 bases; bases with no gene match: 6. The CDR3 consists of 14 residues. The DNA of the CDR3 is TGTGCCAGCAGCGTAGGGACTAGCGGGGGCGGGCAGTACTTC. Encoded protein: CASSVGTSGGGQYF.

This sequence joins TRBV6-6 and TRBJ1-1; D is uncertain. The CDR3 extends over 16 amino acids. Trimming cost V 5 bases and J 3 bases, with 19 bases left between them. Germline V gene data show CDR1 as MNHNY and CDR2 as SVGAGI (reference sequence). CDR3 in DNA: TGTGCCAGCAGTACCCCTGTAGGGAAGGGAGACACTGAAGCTTTCTTT. This sequence encodes CASSTPVGKGDTEAFF.

J is TRBJ1-2 and V is TRBV6-5; D ambiguous. Germline V gene data show CDR1 as MNHEY and CDR2 as SVGAGI. The V end lost 0 bases, the J end lost 6 bases, and 14 bases lay between the germline ends. The CDR3 totals 15 residues. CDR3 residues: CASSYSVSLEDGYTF. The CDR3 bases are TGTGCCAGCAGTTACTCGGTGAGCTTGGAGGATGGCTACACCTTC.

This chain links TRBV4-1 with TRBJ1-3, with 7 nucleotides matching TRBD1. The CDR3 is 18 residues long. In germline, CDR1 is MGHRA, CDR2 YSYEKL. The V gene end was trimmed by 2 bases and the J gene end by 0 bases; junction bases not matched to a gene: 10. CDR3 loop: CASSQPKTGEYSGNTIYF. In DNA, the CDR3 is TGCGCCAGCAGCCAACCTAAAACAGGGGAATACTCTGGAAACACCATATATTTT.

V usage is TRBV2 and J usage is TRBJ1-6; D might be TRBD1 (6 bases). The germline V gene encodes CDR1 SNHLY and CDR2 FYNNEI. V shed 4 bases and J shed 4 bases, with 11 bases lying between them. The CDR3 runs 15 residues. This CDR3 reads CASSAETGYNSPLHF. As DNA, the CDR3 is TGTGCCAGCAGTGCGGAGACAGGATATAATTCACCCCTCCACTTT.

The chain uses TRBV2 and TRBJ2-2; D is unclear. Germline V gene sequence: CDR1 SNHLY, CDR2 FYNNEI. This CDR3 spans 16 amino acids. V lost 9 bases and J 3 bases, leaving 20 bases between the germline ends. CDR3: CARSLMAAADTGELFF. The CDR3 nucleotides read TGTGCCAGGTCTCTTATGGCCGCCGCGGACACCGGGGAGCTGTTTTTT.

This clone showed up just once. CDR3 DNA: TGCGCCAGCAGCATGGGTACTACCGATGCCCAGGATACGCAGTATTTT. This sequence encodes CASSMGTTDAQDTQYF. The V and J genes are TRBV5-1 and TRBJ2-3; D is undetermined. The V end lost 4 bases, the J end lost 6 bases, and 21 bases lay between the germline ends. The CDR3 totals 16 residues. Germline CDR1 and CDR2: SGHRS and YFSETQ.

J is TRBJ1-5 and V is TRBV19; TRBD1 agrees at 8 bases. CDR3 length equals 15 residues. The germline gives CDR1 LNHDA, CDR2 SQIVND (reference sequence). The V segment lost 7 bases and the J segment 6 bases; nucleotides outside the gene matches: 11. CDR3 bases: TGTGCCAGTACCTCCCAGGGGGCGACGGGTCAGCCCCAGCATTTT. Translation: CASTSQGATGQPQHF.